This record concerns one TCR beta chain sequence. Its antigen is undetermined. The junction shows a germline mismatch at one end, possibly a read error. Measured with immunoSEQ multiplex PCR; TCRdb has only the in-frame clones, and not every one. The sample yields around 140,000 clones, 92% seen once. The CDR3 runs 10 residues. The data originate from a study of T cell responses to AZD1222 COVID-19 vaccine. Study results and caveats: Among the donors, most were white British and more were female, and clonal diversity was possibly underestimated.

The source of this sequence is an adult in good health. Sequenced here: peripheral blood, sampled on day 0 of AZD1222 vaccination. V usage is TRBV23-1 and J usage is TRBJ2-7, with D possibly being TRBD1 (5 bases). TRBV23-1 is an open reading frame, and its role is uncertain. The chain's CDR3 is CASSPTEMPF. The CDR3, as DNA: TGCGCCAGCAGTCCGACAGAAATGCCGTTC.